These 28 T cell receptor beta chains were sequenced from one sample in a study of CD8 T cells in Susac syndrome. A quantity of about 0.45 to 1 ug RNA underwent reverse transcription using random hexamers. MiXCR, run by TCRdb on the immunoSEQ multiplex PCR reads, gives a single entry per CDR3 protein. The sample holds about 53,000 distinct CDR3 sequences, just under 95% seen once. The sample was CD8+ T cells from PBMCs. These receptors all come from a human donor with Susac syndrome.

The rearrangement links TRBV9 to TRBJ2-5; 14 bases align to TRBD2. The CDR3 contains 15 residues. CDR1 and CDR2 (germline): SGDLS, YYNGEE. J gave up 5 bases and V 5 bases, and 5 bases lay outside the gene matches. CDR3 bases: TGTGCCAGCAGTGAGACTAGCGGGGGGGCCGAGACCCAGTACTTC. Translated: CASSETSGGAETQYF. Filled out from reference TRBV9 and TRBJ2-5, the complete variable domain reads DSGVTQTPKHLITATGQRVTLRCSPRSGDLSVYWYQQSLDQGLQFLIQYYNGEERAKGNILERFSAQQFPDLHSELNLSSLELGDSALYFCASSETSGGAETQYFGPGTRLLVL.

CDR3 in DNA: TGTGCCAGCAGCCAAGGGAGGGCAGCGGATGGCTACACCTTC. The encoded protein is CASSQGRAADGYTF. The chain has TRBV3-1 and TRBJ1-2, with D hard to call. The germline V gene encodes CDR1 LGHDT and CDR2 YNNKEL (reference sequence). The CDR3 is made up of 14 amino acids. With 1 base removed from V and 6 bases from J, the gap between germline ends came to 12 bases.

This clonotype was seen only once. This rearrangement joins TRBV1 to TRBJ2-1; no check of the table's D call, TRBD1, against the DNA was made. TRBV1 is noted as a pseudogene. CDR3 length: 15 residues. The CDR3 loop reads CTSSQVRGVNNEQFF. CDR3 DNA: TGCACCAGCAGCCAAGTAAGGGGGGTGAACAATGAGCAGTTCTTC.

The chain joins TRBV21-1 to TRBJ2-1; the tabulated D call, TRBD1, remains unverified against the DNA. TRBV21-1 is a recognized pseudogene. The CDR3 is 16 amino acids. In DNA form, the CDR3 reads TGTGCCAGCAGCAACCTCCCCGGGGGTAGATACAATGAGCAGTTCTTC. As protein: CASSNLPGGRYNEQFF.

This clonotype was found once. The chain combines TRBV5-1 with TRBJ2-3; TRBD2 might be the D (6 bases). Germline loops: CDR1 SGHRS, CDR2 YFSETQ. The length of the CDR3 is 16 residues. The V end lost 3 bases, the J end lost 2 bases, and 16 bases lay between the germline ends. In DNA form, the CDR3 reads TGCGCCAGCAGCTGGAGGGGCGGACCCCACACAGATACGCAGTATTTT. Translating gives CASSWRGGPHTDTQYF.

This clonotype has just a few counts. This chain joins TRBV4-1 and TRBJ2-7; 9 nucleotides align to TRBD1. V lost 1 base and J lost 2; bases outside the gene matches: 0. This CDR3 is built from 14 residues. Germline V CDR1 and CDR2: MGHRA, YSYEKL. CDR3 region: CASSQGQGAYEQYF. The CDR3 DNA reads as TGCGCCAGCAGCCAAGGACAGGGGGCCTACGAGCAGTACTTC.

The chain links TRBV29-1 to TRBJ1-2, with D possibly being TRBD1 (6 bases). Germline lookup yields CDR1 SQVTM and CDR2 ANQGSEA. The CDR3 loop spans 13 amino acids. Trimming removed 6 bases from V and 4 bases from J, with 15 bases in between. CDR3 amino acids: CSVQTGSLYGYTF. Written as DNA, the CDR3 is TGCAGCGTCCAGACAGGAAGCCTCTATGGCTACACCTTC.

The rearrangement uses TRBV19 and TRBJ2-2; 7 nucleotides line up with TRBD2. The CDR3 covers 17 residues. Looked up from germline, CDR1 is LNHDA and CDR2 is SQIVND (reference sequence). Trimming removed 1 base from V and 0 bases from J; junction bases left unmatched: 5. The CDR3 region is CASSIVGLAANTGELFF. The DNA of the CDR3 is TGTGCCAGTAGTATAGTAGGTCTAGCGGCGAACACCGGGGAGCTGTTTTTT.

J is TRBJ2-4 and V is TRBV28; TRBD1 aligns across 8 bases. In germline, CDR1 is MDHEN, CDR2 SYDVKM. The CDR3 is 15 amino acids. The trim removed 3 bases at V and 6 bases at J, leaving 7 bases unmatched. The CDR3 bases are TGTGCCAGCAGTTTTATTACTCAGGGGGCAAACATTCAGTACTTC. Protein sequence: CASSFITQGANIQYF.

CDR3 sequence reads: CASSVDSPYGYTF. DNA of the CDR3: TGTGCCAGCAGCGTGGACAGTCCCTATGGCTACACCTTC. The rearrangement uses TRBV5-6 and TRBJ1-2, with TRBD1 as a possible D gene (6 bases). Trimming left V 4 bases short and J 4 bases short, with 11 bases between. Germline CDR1 and CDR2: SGHDT and YYEEEE. This CDR3 has 13 residues.

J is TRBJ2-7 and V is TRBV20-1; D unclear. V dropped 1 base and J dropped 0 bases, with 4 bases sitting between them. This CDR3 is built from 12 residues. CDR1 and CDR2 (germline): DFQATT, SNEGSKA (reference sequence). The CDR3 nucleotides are TGCAGTGCTAGAGGGGGCTCCTACGAGCAGTACTTC. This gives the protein CSARGGSYEQYF.

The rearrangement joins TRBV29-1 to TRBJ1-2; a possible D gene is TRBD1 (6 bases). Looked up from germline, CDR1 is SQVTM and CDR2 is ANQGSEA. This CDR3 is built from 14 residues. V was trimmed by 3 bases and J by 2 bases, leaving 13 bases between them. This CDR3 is CSVDLAGANYGYTF. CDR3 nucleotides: TGCAGCGTTGATTTGGCAGGGGCCAACTATGGCTACACCTTC.

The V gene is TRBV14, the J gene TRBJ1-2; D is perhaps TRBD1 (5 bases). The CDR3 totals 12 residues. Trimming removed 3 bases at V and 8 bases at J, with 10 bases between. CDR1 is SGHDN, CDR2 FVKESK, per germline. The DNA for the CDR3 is TGTGCCAGCAGCCAGGGGCTCGTAGGCTACACCTTC. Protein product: CASSQGLVGYTF.

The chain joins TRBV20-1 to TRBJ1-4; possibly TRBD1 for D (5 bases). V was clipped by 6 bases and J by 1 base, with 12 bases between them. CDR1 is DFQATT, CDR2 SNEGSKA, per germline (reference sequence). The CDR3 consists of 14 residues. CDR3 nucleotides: TGCAGTGCCCCCCTGGGGGGAACTAATGAAAAACTGTTTTTT. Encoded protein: CSAPLGGTNEKLFF.

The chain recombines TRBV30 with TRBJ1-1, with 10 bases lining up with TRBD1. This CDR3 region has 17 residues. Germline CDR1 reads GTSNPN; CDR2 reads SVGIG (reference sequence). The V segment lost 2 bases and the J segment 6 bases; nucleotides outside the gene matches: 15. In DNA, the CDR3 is TGTGCCTGGAGTCCTCAAGTGGGGGGACAGGGGAGGTCTGAAGCTTTCTTT. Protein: CAWSPQVGGQGRSEAFF.

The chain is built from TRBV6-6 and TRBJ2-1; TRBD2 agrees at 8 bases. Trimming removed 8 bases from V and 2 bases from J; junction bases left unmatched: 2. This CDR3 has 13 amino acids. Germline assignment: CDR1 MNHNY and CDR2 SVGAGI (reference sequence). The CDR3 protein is CASYGGAYNEQFF. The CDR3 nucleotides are TGTGCCAGCTACGGGGGGGCCTACAATGAGCAGTTCTTC.

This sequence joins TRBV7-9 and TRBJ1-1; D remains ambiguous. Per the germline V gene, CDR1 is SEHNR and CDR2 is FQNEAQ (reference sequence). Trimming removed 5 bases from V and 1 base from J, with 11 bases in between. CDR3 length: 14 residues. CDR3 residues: CASSLLRPNTEAFF. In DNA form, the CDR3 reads TGTGCCAGCAGCCTTCTTCGGCCGAACACTGAAGCTTTCTTT.

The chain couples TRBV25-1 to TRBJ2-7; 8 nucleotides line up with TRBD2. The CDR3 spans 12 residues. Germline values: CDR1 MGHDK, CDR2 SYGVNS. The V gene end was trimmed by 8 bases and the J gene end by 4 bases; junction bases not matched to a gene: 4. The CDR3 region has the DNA TGTGCCAGCGGCGGCGGGGGGTACGAGCAGTACTTC. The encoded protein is CASGGGGYEQYF.

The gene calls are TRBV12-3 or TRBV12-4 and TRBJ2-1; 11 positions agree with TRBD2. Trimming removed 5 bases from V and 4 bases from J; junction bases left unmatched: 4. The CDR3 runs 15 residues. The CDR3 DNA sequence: TGTGCCAGCAGTCCTAGCGGGGGGCCATACAATGAGCAGTTCTTC. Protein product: CASSPSGGPYNEQFF.

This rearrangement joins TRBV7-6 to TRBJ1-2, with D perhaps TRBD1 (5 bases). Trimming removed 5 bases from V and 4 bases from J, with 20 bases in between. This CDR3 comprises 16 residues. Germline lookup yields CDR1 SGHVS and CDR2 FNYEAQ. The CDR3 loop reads CASSPRAGLGFYGYTF. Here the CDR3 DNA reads TGTGCCAGCAGCCCCAGGGCAGGTCTGGGTTTCTATGGCTACACCTTC.

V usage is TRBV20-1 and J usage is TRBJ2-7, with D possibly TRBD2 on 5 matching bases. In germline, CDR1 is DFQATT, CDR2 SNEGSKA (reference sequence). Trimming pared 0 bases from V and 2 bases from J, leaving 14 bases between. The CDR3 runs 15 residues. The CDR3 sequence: CSARDPKIGAYEQYF. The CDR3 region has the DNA TGCAGTGCTAGAGATCCTAAGATCGGGGCCTACGAGCAGTACTTC.

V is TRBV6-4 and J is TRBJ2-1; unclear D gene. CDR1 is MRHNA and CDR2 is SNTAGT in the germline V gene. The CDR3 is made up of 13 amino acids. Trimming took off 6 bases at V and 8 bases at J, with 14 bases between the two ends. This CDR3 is CASSPGSSDEQFF. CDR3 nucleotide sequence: TGTGCCAGCAGCCCAGGATCTTCAGATGAGCAGTTCTTC.

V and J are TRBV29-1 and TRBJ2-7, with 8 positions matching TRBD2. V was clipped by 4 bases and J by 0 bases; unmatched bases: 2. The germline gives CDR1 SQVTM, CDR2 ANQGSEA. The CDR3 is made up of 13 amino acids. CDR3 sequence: CSVGRGDSYEQYF. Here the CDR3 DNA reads TGCAGCGTTGGGCGGGGGGACTCCTACGAGCAGTACTTC.

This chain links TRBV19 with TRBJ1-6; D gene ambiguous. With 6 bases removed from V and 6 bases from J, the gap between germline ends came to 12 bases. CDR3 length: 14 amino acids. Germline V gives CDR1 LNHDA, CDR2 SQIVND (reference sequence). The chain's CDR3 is CASSGWGLNSPLHF. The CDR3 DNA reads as TGTGCCAGTAGCGGATGGGGTCTTAATTCACCCCTCCACTTT.

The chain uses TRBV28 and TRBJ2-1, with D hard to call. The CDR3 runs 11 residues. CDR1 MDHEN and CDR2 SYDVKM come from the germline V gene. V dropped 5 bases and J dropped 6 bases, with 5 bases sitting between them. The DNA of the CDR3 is TGTGCCAGCAGTCTTATCAATGAGCAGTTCTTC. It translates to CASSLINEQFF.

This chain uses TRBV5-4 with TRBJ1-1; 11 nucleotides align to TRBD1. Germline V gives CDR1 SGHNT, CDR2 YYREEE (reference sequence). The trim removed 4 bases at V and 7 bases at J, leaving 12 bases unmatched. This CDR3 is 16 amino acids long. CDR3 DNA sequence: TGTGCCAGCAGCGACTGGACAGGGGGCGTTCCTAATGAAGCTTTCTTT. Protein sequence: CASSDWTGGVPNEAFF. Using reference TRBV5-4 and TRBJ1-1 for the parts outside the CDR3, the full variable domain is ETGVTQSPTHLIKTRGQQVTLRCSSQSGHNTVSWYQQALGQGPQFIFQYYREEENGRGNFPPRFSGLQFPNYSSELNVNALELDDSALYLCASSDWTGGVPNEAFFGQGTRLTVV.

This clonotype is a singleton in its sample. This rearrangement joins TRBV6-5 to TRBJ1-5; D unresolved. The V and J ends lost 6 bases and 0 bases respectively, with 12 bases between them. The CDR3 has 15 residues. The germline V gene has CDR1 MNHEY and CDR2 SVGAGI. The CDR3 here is CASSPQRGSNQPQHF. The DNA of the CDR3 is TGTGCCAGCAGCCCACAGCGGGGTAGCAATCAGCCCCAGCATTTT.

CDR3 amino acids: CASSLPGTGMNTEAFF. The CDR3 nucleotides are TGTGCCAGCAGCCTACCCGGGACAGGGATGAACACTGAAGCTTTCTTT. The chain joins TRBV7-6 to TRBJ1-1, with 9 nucleotides matching TRBD1. The CDR3 totals 16 residues. V shed 5 bases, J shed 0 bases, and the junction held 7 bases outside the gene matches. In germline, CDR1 is SGHVS, CDR2 FNYEAQ.